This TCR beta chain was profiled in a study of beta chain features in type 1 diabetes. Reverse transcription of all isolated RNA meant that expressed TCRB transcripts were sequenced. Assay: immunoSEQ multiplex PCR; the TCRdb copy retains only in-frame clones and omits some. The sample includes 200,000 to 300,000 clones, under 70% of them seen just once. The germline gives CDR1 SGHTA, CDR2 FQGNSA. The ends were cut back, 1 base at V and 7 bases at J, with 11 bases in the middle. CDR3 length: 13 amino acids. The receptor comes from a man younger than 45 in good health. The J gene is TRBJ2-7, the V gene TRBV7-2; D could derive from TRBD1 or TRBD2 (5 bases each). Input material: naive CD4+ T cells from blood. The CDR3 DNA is TGTGCCAGCAGCTTAGAGGGGCGCGGGGAGCAGTACTTC. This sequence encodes CASSLEGRGEQYF.